Below, one T cell receptor (beta chain) is given with its context. Its antigen is still unknown. Stated treatment: oral pan-JAK inhibitor, 5-10 mg twice daily. CDR3 length: 14 residues. The germline CDR1 and CDR2 sequences are MNHNY and SVGAGI (reference sequence). V gave up 6 bases and J gave up 2 bases, with 11 bases separating them. This entry belongs to a study of CD8+ T cells in alopecia areata. Study-wide background: In an open-label trial, patients got 5 to 10 mg tofacitinib twice daily. The investigators scored severity in treated patients by the percentage of affected scalp area.

Extraction of RNA preceded its reverse transcription into cDNA, which served as the sequencing template. Generated by immunoSEQ multiplex PCR, the TCRdb table keeps only in-frame clones and is missing some. Altogether about 120,000 clones are present, 50% to 55% being singletons, with the ten largest covering 0.45% to 0.5%. General study findings and limits: Uncertainty remains about how baseline CD8+ expansion links to response, with one nonresponder. Lesional scalp, especially alopecia totalis/universalis, showed higher clonality than normal scalp.

The source was CD4+ T cells sorted from blood, collected at week 4, from a patient treated with tofacitinib. The rearrangement joins TRBV6-6 to TRBJ2-1, with D perhaps given as TRBD1 or TRBD2 (5 bases each). This clonotype was obtained from a human donor with alopecia areata. For the CDR3, the DNA is TGTGCCAGCAGCTTGAGGGGTCCCTACAATGAGCAGTTCTTC. Residues: CASSLRGPYNEQFF.